Following are 18 T cell receptor beta chains from one sample sequenced in a study of blood T cell repertoires in COVID-19. Data came from immunoSEQ multiplex PCR; TCRdb stores just in-frame clones and leaves some out. The sample records approximately 170,000 clones, 84% being singletons. The sample consisted of PBMCs or T cells enriched from blood (not recorded which). All receptors come from a woman aged 45 to 65 who had recovered from COVID-19.

This clone has more than one count but fewer than ten. V gene TRBV29-1 combines with J gene TRBJ1-2, with 7 bases lining up with TRBD1. The J segment lost 8 bases and the V segment lost 1 base, leaving 10 bases of the junction unmatched. There are 14 residues in the CDR3. The V gene's germline CDR1 is SQVTM and CDR2 ANQGSEA. As DNA, the CDR3 is TGCAGCGTTGAAGCGAGGGGGCGCGTCTACGGCTACACCTTC. Residues: CSVEARGRVYGYTF.

The rearrangement uses TRBV15 and TRBJ2-1; TRBD2 agrees at 13 bases. CDR1 and CDR2 from the germline V gene are LNHNV and YYDKDF (reference sequence). The CDR3 consists of 16 residues. V was pared by 4 bases and J by 8 bases, with 8 bases of the junction left unmatched. CDR3 nucleotide sequence: TGTGCCACCAGCAACCCCTGGACTAGCGGGAGAGATGAGCAGTTCTTC. Residues: CATSNPWTSGRDEQFF.

The sample holds one count of this clone. The J gene is TRBJ2-1, the V gene TRBV5-5; 7 bases fit TRBD1. This CDR3 is 17 amino acids long. The V and J ends lost 1 base and 1 base, in that order; junction bases with no gene match: 8. Germline V gives CDR1 SGHKS, CDR2 YYEKEE (reference sequence). CDR3 coding DNA: TGTGCCAGCAGCTTGAGAGGAAACAGGGGTTCCTACAATGAGCAGTTCTTC. Amino acids: CASSLRGNRGSYNEQFF.

The rearrangement uses TRBV27 and TRBJ2-2; 7 bases match TRBD1. V lost 3 bases to trimming and J lost 0 bases; unmatched junction nucleotides: 1. Germline assignment: CDR1 MNHEY and CDR2 SMNVEV (reference sequence). The CDR3 has 15 amino acids. The CDR3 sequence is CASSFTGANTGELFF. The CDR3 nucleotides are TGTGCCAGCAGTTTTACAGGGGCGAACACCGGGGAGCTGTTTTTT.

In this sample, this clone turned up many times. This chain uses TRBV9 with TRBJ1-2; the D is unclear. The CDR3 spans 15 residues. Trimming removed 2 bases from V and 11 bases from J, with 22 bases in between. CDR1 SGDLS and CDR2 YYNGEE come from the germline V gene. This CDR3 reads CASSVSPTDPRVYTF. The CDR3, as DNA: TGTGCCAGCAGCGTGTCCCCGACTGATCCGCGGGTTTACACCTTC.

The J gene is TRBJ2-7, the V gene TRBV5-3, with 9 nucleotides matching TRBD1. Being an ORF, TRBV5-3 has a function that is uncertain. CDR3 length: 14 amino acids. J was trimmed by 7 bases and V by 4 bases; bases with no gene match: 9. This CDR3 is CARSQDRGVWEQYF. For the CDR3, the DNA is TGTGCCAGAAGCCAAGACAGGGGGGTCTGGGAGCAGTACTTC.

This clone is a singleton in its sample. V and J are TRBV9 and TRBJ2-1; 8 bases match TRBD2. Trimming at V came to 4 bases and at J to 4 bases, leaving 7 bases not matched to a gene. The CDR3 is 15 residues long. CDR1 SGDLS and CDR2 YYNGEE come from the germline V gene. The CDR3: CASSSRVAGYNEQFF. The CDR3 nucleotides are TGTGCCAGCAGCTCTAGGGTAGCGGGATACAATGAGCAGTTCTTC. Drawing the rest from reference TRBV9 and TRBJ2-1, the complete variable domain is DSGVTQTPKHLITATGQRVTLRCSPRSGDLSVYWYQQSLDQGLQFLIQYYNGEERAKGNILERFSAQQFPDLHSELNLSSLELGDSALYFCASSSRVAGYNEQFFGPGTRLTVL.

This chain uses TRBV28 with TRBJ2-4; 7 bases are a match to TRBD1. The germline CDR1 and CDR2 sequences are MDHEN and SYDVKM. V was clipped by 6 bases and J by 2 bases; unmatched bases: 7. CDR3 size: 15 residues. The CDR3 loop reads CASSRQGASKNIQYF. In nucleotides, the CDR3 is TGTGCCAGCAGCCGACAGGGAGCCTCCAAAAACATTCAGTACTTC.

V is TRBV2 and J is TRBJ2-2; 7 nucleotides agree with TRBD2. V was pared by 2 bases and J by 5 bases, with 5 bases of the junction left unmatched. The V gene's germline CDR1 is SNHLY and CDR2 FYNNEI. The CDR3 covers 15 residues. The CDR3 DNA is TGTGCCAGCAGTGAACTGGGAGGGTCTACCGGGGAGCTGTTTTTT. Residues: CASSELGGSTGELFF.

This chain connects TRBV19 to TRBJ1-3; no definite D call. V lost 3 bases and J lost 8, with 14 bases in between. Germline V CDR1 and CDR2: LNHDA, SQIVND (reference sequence). The CDR3 has 14 residues. The CDR3 DNA is TGTGCCAGTAGTATTAGCCCCGGTTATCACACCATATATTTT. As protein: CASSISPGYHTIYF.

This chain uses TRBV28 with TRBJ2-2, with TRBD2 identical over 13 bases. The length of the CDR3 is 18 residues. V was clipped by 5 bases and J by 4 bases; unmatched bases: 10. Germline CDR1 is MDHEN and CDR2 is SYDVKM. The CDR3 spells CASSHDGLAGVSTGELFF. The DNA of the CDR3 is TGTGCCAGCAGTCACGACGGACTAGCGGGAGTATCCACCGGGGAGCTGTTTTTT. The variable domain in full, with the rest retrieved from reference TRBV28 and TRBJ2-2, is DVKVTQSSRYLVKRTGEKVFLECVQDMDHENMFWYRQDPGLGLRLIYFSYDVKMKEKGDIPEGYSVSREKKERFSLILESASTNQTSMYLCASSHDGLAGVSTGELFFGEGSRLTVL.

This rearrangement joins TRBV18 to TRBJ2-2; the match to TRBD1 covers 7 bases. This CDR3 region has 14 residues. The V and J ends lost 0 bases and 8 bases, in that order; junction bases with no gene match: 3. In germline, CDR1 is KGHSH, CDR2 LQKENI. As DNA, the CDR3 is TGTGCCAGCTCACCACCGGGGGACAGAGGGGAGCTGTTTTTT. This gives the protein CASSPPGDRGELFF. Variable domain in full (rest from reference TRBV18 and TRBJ2-2): NAGVMQNPRHLVRRRGQEARLRCSPMKGHSHVYWYRQLPEEGLKFMVYLQKENIIDESGMPKERFSAEFPKEGPSILRIQQVVRGDSAAYFCASSPPGDRGELFFGEGSRLTVL.

This chain links TRBV5-5 with TRBJ2-7, with D possibly being TRBD2 (5 bases). Germline-derived CDR1 and CDR2 are SGHKS and YYEKEE (reference sequence). V was trimmed by 2 bases and J by 0 bases, leaving 6 bases between them. This CDR3 has 13 amino acids. The CDR3 spells CASSFGVSYEQYF. CDR3 nucleotide sequence: TGTGCCAGCAGCTTCGGGGTCTCCTACGAGCAGTACTTC.

The chain combines TRBV11-3 with TRBJ2-1, with 7 bases fitting TRBD2. The V and J ends lost 5 bases and 7 bases, in that order; junction bases with no gene match: 8. Germline V gene lookup returns CDR1 SGHNT and CDR2 YENEEA. The CDR3 extends over 14 amino acids. DNA of the CDR3: TGTGCCAGCAGCCCAGACGGGGGGTCAAATGAGCAGTTCTTC. Its protein product is CASSPDGGSNEQFF.

J is TRBJ2-3 and V is TRBV9; TRBD1 aligns across 12 bases. Germline CDR1 is SGDLS and CDR2 is YYNGEE. V shed 4 bases and J 1 base; nucleotides not matched to a gene: 10. This CDR3 has 18 residues. CDR3: CASSQGGQGALGTDTQYF. DNA of the CDR3: TGTGCCAGCAGCCAGGGGGGACAGGGGGCTTTAGGCACAGATACGCAGTATTTT.

J is TRBJ2-7 and V is TRBV4-1; tentative D call: TRBD2 (5 bases). The CDR3 sequence is 15 residues long. Trimming took off 4 bases at V and 2 bases at J, with 15 bases between the two ends. In germline, CDR1 is MGHRA, CDR2 YSYEKL. The CDR3 DNA is TGCGCCAGCAGCCCGTACACCGGCGGGCCCTACGAGCAGTACTTC. It encodes CASSPYTGGPYEQYF.

The V gene is TRBV18, the J gene TRBJ1-2, with 9 bases identical to TRBD1. The J segment lost 5 bases and the V segment lost 5 bases, leaving 12 bases of the junction unmatched. The V gene's germline CDR1 is KGHSH and CDR2 LQKENI. The CDR3 totals 16 residues. CDR3 amino acids: CASSGDRATHTYGYTF. CDR3 sequence (DNA): TGTGCCAGCTCAGGGGACAGGGCAACCCATACGTATGGCTACACCTTC.

Only one count was recorded for this clone. This sequence joins TRBV25-1 and TRBJ2-2, with TRBD2 matching 12 bases. V was pared by 3 bases and J by 6 bases, with 5 bases of the junction left unmatched. The germline gives CDR1 MGHDK, CDR2 SYGVNS. This CDR3 comprises 16 residues. DNA of the CDR3: TGTGCCAGCAGTGACTTTACTAGCGGGAGGTCCGGGGAGCTGTTTTTT. Translation: CASSDFTSGRSGELFF.